This T cell receptor beta chain emerged from a study of radiation and T cells in renal cell carcinoma. General study results and limits: No pretreatment tumor biopsies were available for baseline clonotypes.

There are 18 residues in the CDR3. V lost 6 bases to trimming and J lost 1 base; unmatched junction nucleotides: 12. CDR1 LNHDA and CDR2 SQIVND come from the germline V gene (reference sequence). On this clone: Its antigen is not known.

The protocol was immunoSEQ multiplex PCR, while the TCRdb copy is restricted to in-frame clones and leaves out a portion. The data show roughly 90,000 clones, around four fifths seen once. As for time point: blood 4 weeks post-SBRT, at nephrectomy. Treatment indicated: 15 Gy SBRT to primary tumor, nephrectomy 4 weeks later. Nephrectomy followed 15 Gy stereotactic body radiation by 4 weeks. The sample consisted of blood, taken from a patient whose treatment included radiotherapy and nephrectomy. The chain recombines TRBV19 with TRBJ1-5; 10 bases are a match to TRBD1. This receptor was obtained from a man aged 50-60 years with renal cell carcinoma. The CDR3 sequence is CASRITGTGVLSNQPQHF. The CDR3 DNA reads as TGTGCCAGTAGAATAACCGGGACAGGGGTTTTAAGCAATCAGCCCCAGCATTTT.